This section outlines one TCR beta chain sequence together with its context. As handled by the study authors: Nucleated cell counts were estimated from reference gene primer amplification. Using immunoSEQ multiplex PCR, the repertoire was profiled, and TCRdb retains in-frame clones only, with some absent. The V and J calls and clone size were taken over from that table, and D and trimming were inferred from the DNA. The sample lists about 140,000 clones, around 85% occurring once. The record originates from a study of blood T cell repertoires in COVID-19. Turning to the study itself: Some COVID-19 samples were acute and others convalescent; all came from the United States, Italy and Spain. T cells, B-cell-depleted T cells, or PBMCs provided the cDNA or gDNA that served as material.

V was pared by 1 base and J by 5 bases, with 14 bases between. The CDR3 loop spans 15 amino acids. Germline CDR1 and CDR2: SGHTA and FQGNSA. The sample was peripheral blood. This TCR came from a man in his forties or fifties with acute or convalescent COVID-19. V usage is TRBV7-2 and J usage is TRBJ1-2; the D is unclear. The CDR3 loop is CASSLVAGKEYGYTF. CDR3 nucleotides: TGTGCCAGCAGCTTAGTAGCGGGGAAGGAGTATGGCTACACCTTC.